These 14 T cell receptor beta chains were all obtained from the same sample, sequenced in a study of T-cell reconstitution after alpha-beta-depleted transplantation in children. The TCRbeta library was prepared with unique molecular identifiers. MiXCR, run by TCRdb on the PCR reads, gives a single entry per CDR3 protein. This sample yields under 850,000 distinct CDR3 sequences, of which around 13% are seen a single time; 0.79% belongs to the top ten. The starting material was PBMCs, obtained before TCRalphabeta/CD19-depleted stem cell transplant. The receptor set was obtained from a girl aged 2-10 years with congenital amegakaryocytic thrombocytopenia, due to receive a stem cell transplant.

This clonotype was observed a few times. J is TRBJ2-5 and V is TRBV29-1; TRBD2 matches 9 bases. V trimming: 4 bases; J trimming: 2 bases; junction bases outside the gene matches: 8. Germline V CDR1 and CDR2: SQVTM, ANQGSEA. This CDR3 spans 15 amino acids. The DNA of the CDR3 is TGCAGCGTTGTTGTGGCGGGAGGGCTTCAAGAGACCCAGTACTTC. Translation: CSVVVAGGLQETQYF.

This clonotype occurred many times. This chain links TRBV24-1 with TRBJ2-5, with 12 bases matching TRBD1. Germline V lookup: CDR1 KGHDR, CDR2 SFDVKD. The trim removed 4 bases at V and 3 bases at J, leaving 5 bases unmatched. The CDR3 extends over 16 amino acids. In DNA form, the CDR3 reads TGTGCCACCAGTGACCACGGGACAGGGGGCGAAGAGACCCAGTACTTC. Its protein product is CATSDHGTGGEETQYF.

The rearrangement uses TRBV7-6 and TRBJ2-1, with D perhaps given as TRBD1 or TRBD2 (6 bases each). CDR1 is SGHVS, CDR2 FNYEAQ, per germline. V was clipped by 5 bases and J by 3 bases, with 17 bases between them. This CDR3 has 16 amino acids. CDR3 nucleotide sequence: TGTGCCAGCAGCCCGGGGGCCGGGATTAGCTACAATGAGCAGTTCTTC. It yields the protein CASSPGAGISYNEQFF.

This clonotype was counted many times. This chain connects TRBV20-1 to TRBJ2-3; D unresolved. CDR3 size: 12 residues. V was clipped by 3 bases and J by 6 bases, with 10 bases between them. The V gene's germline CDR1 is DFQATT and CDR2 SNEGSKA (reference sequence). The CDR3 sequence: CSASPVRDTQYF. The CDR3 DNA reads TGCAGTGCTAGTCCGGTTCGGGATACGCAGTATTTT.

This clonotype was found many times. The chain joins TRBV29-1 to TRBJ1-2; D is undetermined. V dropped 6 bases and J dropped 4 bases, with 12 bases sitting between them. CDR1 and CDR2 (germline): SQVTM, ANQGSEA. The CDR3 has 12 residues. The CDR3 spells CSVGASGYGYTF. The CDR3 coding sequence is TGCAGCGTAGGCGCAAGCGGCTATGGCTACACCTTC.

The sample holds a few counts of this clonotype. The V call is TRBV3-1, the J call TRBJ1-1; D might be TRBD1 (5 bases). The CDR3 is 14 residues long. The germline V gene encodes CDR1 LGHDT and CDR2 YNNKEL (reference sequence). Between the trimmed V and J ends, which lost 1 base and 1 base, there was a span of 7 bases. Here the CDR3 reads CASSQGGPNTEAFF. The DNA of the CDR3 is TGTGCCAGCAGCCAAGGGGGCCCGAACACTGAAGCTTTCTTT.

This clonotype was recorded at least ten times. The chain uses TRBV20-1 and TRBJ2-5; D is unclear. The CDR3 covers 14 residues. The germline V and J ends were trimmed by 3 bases and 2 bases, with 13 bases remaining between them. CDR1 and CDR2 (germline): DFQATT, SNEGSKA (reference sequence). The CDR3 protein is CSASEQKLQETQYF. The DNA for the CDR3 is TGCAGTGCTAGTGAGCAGAAACTTCAAGAGACCCAGTACTTC.

Note on this clonotype: A single base separates this from a much larger clone, so it may be a read error. V and J are TRBV27 and TRBJ2-3; no definite D call. V was cut by 4 bases and J by 0 bases, with 5 bases left in between. The germline gives CDR1 MNHEY, CDR2 SMNVEV (reference sequence). The CDR3 runs to 13 residues. The CDR3 spells CASSSMSTDTQYF. The CDR3 nucleotides read TGTGCCAGCAGTTCAATGAGCACAGATACGCAGTATTTT.

This clonotype has ten or more counts. The genes are TRBV6-7 and TRBJ2-1, with 9 bases fitting TRBD2. TRBV6-7 is annotated as an ORF whose role is uncertain. The CDR3 runs 13 residues. V gave up 11 bases and J gave up 8 bases; unmatched junction bases: 10. The CDR3 loop is CARPSGTGDEQFF. CDR3 bases: TGTGCCCGGCCTAGCGGGACGGGGGATGAGCAGTTCTTC.

In this sample, this clonotype turned up many times. V usage is TRBV9 and J usage is TRBJ2-5; 7 bases agree with TRBD1. V was pared by 0 bases and J by 5 bases, with 4 bases of the junction left unmatched. This CDR3 has 14 amino acids. Germline CDR1 SGDLS, CDR2 YYNGEE. The CDR3 nucleotides are TGTGCCAGCAGCGTAGGGGGACAGAAGGAGACCCAGTACTTC. Translation gives CASSVGGQKETQYF.

This clonotype has a handful of counts. The rearrangement links TRBV20-1 to TRBJ2-7; 8 positions match TRBD2. CDR1 and CDR2 (germline): DFQATT, SNEGSKA (reference sequence). CDR3 size: 18 residues. V was clipped by 3 bases and J by 2 bases; unmatched bases: 18. Here the CDR3 reads CSASLGLAASLGTYEQYF. The CDR3 DNA sequence: TGCAGTGCTAGTCTAGGACTAGCTGCGTCGTTGGGGACCTACGAGCAGTACTTC.

This clonotype was detected ten times or more. The gene calls are TRBV27 and TRBJ2-3; tentatively, D is TRBD2 (6 bases). Trimming stripped 1 base from V and 11 bases from J, with 22 bases between. The germline CDR1 and CDR2 sequences are MNHEY and SMNVEV (reference sequence). The CDR3 extends over 16 amino acids. CDR3 nucleotides: TGTGCCAGCAGTTTATACTCCGGGACTGAATACGCGGGGCAGTATTTT. Translated, it gives CASSLYSGTEYAGQYF.

In this sample, this clonotype turned up many times. CDR3 region: CSATPGSWGHNEQFF. In DNA form, the CDR3 reads TGCAGTGCTACCCCAGGCTCCTGGGGGCACAATGAGCAGTTCTTC. This chain joins TRBV20-1 and TRBJ2-1, with a tentative D call TRBD1 (6 bases). V lost 4 bases and J lost 5, with 18 bases in between. The germline CDR1 and CDR2 sequences are DFQATT and SNEGSKA (reference sequence). This CDR3 is 15 amino acids long.

The chain recombines TRBV7-3 with TRBJ2-3; TRBD1 is a possible D gene (5 bases). The germline gives CDR1 SGHTA, CDR2 FQGTGA. V was shortened by 5 bases and J by 6 bases, with 12 bases between the two germline ends. CDR3 length: 13 residues. The DNA of the CDR3 is TGTGCCAGCAGCGAACGCAGGGCGGATACGCAGTATTTT. It specifies CASSERRADTQYF.